The T cell receptor (beta chain) described here comes from a study of control samples from healthy donors and cancer patients. V lost 1 base to trimming and J lost 1 base, with 8 bases between them. CDR3 length equals 15 residues. CDR1 and CDR2 from the germline V gene are LGHDT and YNNKEL (reference sequence). TCRdb's copy holds only in-frame clones and misses some; the assay was immunoSEQ multiplex PCR. The sample has about 150,000 clones; about 94% are singletons. The rearrangement links TRBV3-1 (or the pseudogene TRBV3-2) to TRBJ1-3; the D is unclear. The source material was blood. This clonotype originated in a man aged 45-65 years in good health. The CDR3 is CASSQARRSGNTIYF. In nucleotides, the CDR3 is TGTGCCAGCAGCCAAGCCAGGAGATCTGGAAACACCATATATTTT.